These T cell receptor beta chains were read from a single sample in a study of regulatory T cells in long-lasting Graves disease. A single record per CDR3 protein comes from TCRdb applying MiXCR to the multiplex PCR reads. In the table there are some 420,000 distinct CDR3 sequences, under 25% of which are singletons. The source was peripheral blood mononuclear cells (PBMCs), collected when the disease was refractory, from a patient treated with antithyroid drugs. The source of these receptors is a female donor with Graves disease. Both conserved end residues are part of each CDR3. Each record gives: clone size, J gene, D gene, V gene, CDR3 DNA, CDR3 protein. The D gene is left open where the match is weak. Some rows mark clone size as missing; the rest say once, few, many or name a class of expanded clone.

clone_size: NA; j_call: TRBJ1-1; d_call: NA; v_call: TRBV4-1; cdr3_nt: TGCGCCAGCAGCCAAGCGGACCGAGAGGTCAACACTGAAGCTTTCTTT; cdr3_aa: CASSQADREVNTEAFF
clone_size: NA; j_call: TRBJ2-1; d_call: NA; v_call: TRBV11-3; cdr3_nt: TGTGCCAGCAGCTTAGGAGAGAATGAGCAGTTCTTC; cdr3_aa: CASSLGENEQFF
clone_size: few; j_call: TRBJ2-5; d_call: NA; v_call: TRBV6-1; cdr3_nt: TGTGCCAGCAGGACTCCTTACCAAGAGACCCAGTACTTC; cdr3_aa: CASRTPYQETQYF
clone_size: NA; j_call: TRBJ1-3; d_call: NA; v_call: TRBV30; cdr3_nt: TGTGCCTGGGGAAGTTCCTCTGGAAACACCATATATTTT; cdr3_aa: CAWGSSSGNTIYF
clone_size: NA; j_call: TRBJ2-3; d_call: TRBD2; v_call: TRBV10-3; cdr3_nt: TGTGCCATCAGTGAGTCACCGGCCGCGACTAGCAGGGTCATTAAGTATTTT; cdr3_aa: CAISESPAATSRVIKYF
clone_size: many; j_call: TRBJ2-7; d_call: TRBD1; v_call: TRBV6-1; cdr3_nt: TGTGCCAGCAGTGAATTTCCCCCGGGACAGGGGCGACACGAGCAGTACTTC; cdr3_aa: CASSEFPPGQGRHEQYF
clone_size: NA; j_call: TRBJ2-5; d_call: NA; v_call: TRBV3-1; cdr3_nt: TGTGCCAGCAGCCGGACTCACCAAGAGACCCAGTACTTC; cdr3_aa: CASSRTHQETQYF
clone_size: NA; j_call: TRBJ1-2; d_call: TRBD1; v_call: TRBV5-5; cdr3_nt: TGTGCCAGCAGCTTGGCCGGGGACAGGGTATATGGCTACACCTTC; cdr3_aa: CASSLAGDRVYGYTF
clone_size: many; j_call: TRBJ2-5; d_call: NA; v_call: TRBV11-2; cdr3_nt: TGTGCCAGCAGCCCCGATCTCGGGAAAGGAGAGACCCAGTACTTC; cdr3_aa: CASSPDLGKGETQYF
clone_size: few; j_call: TRBJ1-1; d_call: NA; v_call: TRBV9; cdr3_nt: TGTGCCAGCAGCGCCCTAGGGTTAAGCACTGAAGCTTTCTTT; cdr3_aa: CASSALGLSTEAFF
clone_size: many; j_call: TRBJ1-2; d_call: NA; v_call: TRBV28; cdr3_nt: TGTGCCAGCAGTTCCCTAGGCGGCTACACCTTC; cdr3_aa: CASSSLGGYTF
clone_size: many; j_call: TRBJ1-2; d_call: NA; v_call: TRBV6-1; cdr3_nt: TGTGCCAGCAACCAGGGTCGTTATGGCTACACCTTC; cdr3_aa: CASNQGRYGYTF
clone_size: many; j_call: TRBJ1-5; d_call: NA; v_call: TRBV7-8; cdr3_nt: TGTGCCAGCAGCCAACAGGGAAAAGGCAATCAGCCCCAGCATTTT; cdr3_aa: CASSQQGKGNQPQHF
clone_size: NA; j_call: TRBJ2-7; d_call: NA; v_call: TRBV29-1; cdr3_nt: TGCAGCGTTGGGGGACTGCACGAGCAGTACTTC; cdr3_aa: CSVGGLHEQYF
clone_size: many; j_call: TRBJ2-7; d_call: NA; v_call: TRBV29-1; cdr3_nt: TGCAGCGTTGCCGGGAGCTACGAGCAGTACTTC; cdr3_aa: CSVAGSYEQYF
clone_size: few; j_call: TRBJ1-2; d_call: NA; v_call: TRBV4-1; cdr3_nt: TGCGCCAGCAGCCAAGTTGAGGAAACCTTGGGCGGCTACACCTTC; cdr3_aa: CASSQVEETLGGYTF
clone_size: many; j_call: TRBJ1-1; d_call: TRBD1; v_call: TRBV27; cdr3_nt: TGTGCCAGCGGGACAGGGGGCTGGACTGAAGCTTTCTTT; cdr3_aa: CASGTGGWTEAFF
clone_size: NA; j_call: TRBJ2-3; d_call: NA; v_call: TRBV19; cdr3_nt: TGTGCCAGTAGGAGGACAGCTAGCACAGATACGCAGTATTTT; cdr3_aa: CASRRTASTDTQYF
clone_size: few; j_call: TRBJ1-1; d_call: TRBD1; v_call: TRBV5-1; cdr3_nt: TGCGCCAGCAGAGACAGGGGGGGATTGAACACTGAAGCTTTCTTT; cdr3_aa: CASRDRGGLNTEAFF
clone_size: many; j_call: TRBJ2-5; d_call: NA; v_call: TRBV2; cdr3_nt: TGTGCCAGCACCGCGGAACAAGAGACCCAGTACTTC; cdr3_aa: CASTAEQETQYF
clone_size: many; j_call: TRBJ1-5; d_call: TRBD1; v_call: TRBV12-3/TRBV12-4; cdr3_nt: TGTGCCAGCAGTTTGACAGGGAAGGGCAATCAGCCCCAGCATTTT; cdr3_aa: CASSLTGKGNQPQHF
clone_size: NA; j_call: TRBJ1-2; d_call: TRBD1; v_call: TRBV7-2; cdr3_nt: TGTGCCAGCAGCTTGGGACAGGCCCGAAGTGGTGGCTACACCTTC; cdr3_aa: CASSLGQARSGGYTF
clone_size: NA; j_call: TRBJ1-1; d_call: NA; v_call: TRBV7-2; cdr3_nt: TGTGCCAGCAGCTTAGCGGCAGGGAGGAACACTGAAGCTTTCTTT; cdr3_aa: CASSLAAGRNTEAFF
clone_size: few; j_call: TRBJ2-7; d_call: NA; v_call: TRBV27; cdr3_nt: TGTGCCAGCACCTTGTGGAGGGGATCTAGTTGCCACGAGCAGTACTTC; cdr3_aa: CASTLWRGSSCHEQYF
clone_size: many; j_call: TRBJ1-1; d_call: NA; v_call: TRBV6-9; cdr3_nt: TGTGCCAGCAGTTACGGGCGAGCGCCGGGGGCGTTTGCTGAAGCTTTCTTT; cdr3_aa: CASSYGRAPGAFAEAFF